This T cell receptor (beta chain) is drawn from a study of PD-L1 blockade in urothelial cancer. The CDR3 has 14 amino acids. The ends were cut back, 2 bases at V and 4 bases at J, with 10 bases in the middle. The germline V gene encodes CDR1 SGHRS and CDR2 YFSETQ. Sequenced by immunoSEQ multiplex PCR; TCRdb stores in-frame clones only, minus some. The sample consists of some 42,000 clones, 81% of them appearing once. The TCR originated in a man aged 65-85 years with urothelial cancer. This material consisted of PBMCs, taken around atezolizumab (anti-PD-L1) treatment. This chain uses TRBV5-1 with TRBJ2-1, with D possibly TRBD2 on 6 matching bases. This CDR3 is CASSLAGQYNEQFF. CDR3 DNA sequence: TGCGCCAGCAGCTTAGCGGGCCAATACAATGAGCAGTTCTTC.